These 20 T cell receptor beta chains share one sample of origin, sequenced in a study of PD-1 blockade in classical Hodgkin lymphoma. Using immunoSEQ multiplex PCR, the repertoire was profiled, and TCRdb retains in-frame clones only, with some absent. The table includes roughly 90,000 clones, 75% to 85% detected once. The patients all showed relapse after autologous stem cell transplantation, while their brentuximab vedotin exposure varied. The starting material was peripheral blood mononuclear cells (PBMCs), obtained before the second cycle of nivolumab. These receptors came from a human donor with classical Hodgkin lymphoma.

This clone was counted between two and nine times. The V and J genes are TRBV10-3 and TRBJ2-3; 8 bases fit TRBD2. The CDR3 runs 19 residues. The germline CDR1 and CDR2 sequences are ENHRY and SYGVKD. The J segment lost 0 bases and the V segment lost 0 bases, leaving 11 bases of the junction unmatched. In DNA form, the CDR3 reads TGTGCCATCAGTGAGTCGGTTGGGCAAGCGGGGGTTAGCACAGATACGCAGTATTTT. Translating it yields CAISESVGQAGVSTDTQYF.

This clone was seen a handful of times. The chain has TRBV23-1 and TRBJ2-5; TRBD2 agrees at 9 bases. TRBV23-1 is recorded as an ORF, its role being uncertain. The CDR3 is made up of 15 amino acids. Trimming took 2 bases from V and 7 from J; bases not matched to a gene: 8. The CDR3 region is CASSQPQRGAWTQYF. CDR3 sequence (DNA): TGCGCCAGCAGTCAACCCCAGCGGGGGGCCTGGACCCAGTACTTC.

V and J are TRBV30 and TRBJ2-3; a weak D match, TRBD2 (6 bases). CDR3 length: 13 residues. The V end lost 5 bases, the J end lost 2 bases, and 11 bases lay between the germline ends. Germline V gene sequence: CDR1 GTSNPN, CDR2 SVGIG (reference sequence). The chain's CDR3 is CAWSRDFTDTQYF. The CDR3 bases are TGTGCCTGGTCCAGGGACTTCACAGATACGCAGTATTTT.

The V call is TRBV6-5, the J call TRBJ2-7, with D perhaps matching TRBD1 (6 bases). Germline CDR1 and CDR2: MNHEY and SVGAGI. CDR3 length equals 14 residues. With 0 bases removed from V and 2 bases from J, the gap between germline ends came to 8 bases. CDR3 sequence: CASSYSTGTYEQYF. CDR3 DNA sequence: TGTGCCAGCAGTTACTCCACAGGGACCTACGAGCAGTACTTC.

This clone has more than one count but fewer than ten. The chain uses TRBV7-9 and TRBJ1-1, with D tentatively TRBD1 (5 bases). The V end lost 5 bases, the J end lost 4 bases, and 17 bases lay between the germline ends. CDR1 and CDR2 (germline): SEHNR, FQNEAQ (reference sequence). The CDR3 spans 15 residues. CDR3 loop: CASSRPSGLGTEAFF. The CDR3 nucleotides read TGTGCCAGCAGCCGCCCCTCAGGGTTGGGCACTGAAGCTTTCTTT.

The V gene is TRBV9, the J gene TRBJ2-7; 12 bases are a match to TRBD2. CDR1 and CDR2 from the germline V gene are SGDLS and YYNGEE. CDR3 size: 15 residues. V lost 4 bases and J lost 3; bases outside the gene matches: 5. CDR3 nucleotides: TGTGCCAGCAGCTCCAGGACTAGCGGGAACTACGAGCAGTACTTC. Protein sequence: CASSSRTSGNYEQYF.

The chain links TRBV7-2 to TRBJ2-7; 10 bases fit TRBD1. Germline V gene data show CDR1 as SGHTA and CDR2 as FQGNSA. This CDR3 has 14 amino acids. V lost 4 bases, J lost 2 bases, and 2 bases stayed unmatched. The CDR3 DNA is TGTGCCAGCAGCTGGGACAGGGGCCCCTACGAGCAGTACTTC. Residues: CASSWDRGPYEQYF.

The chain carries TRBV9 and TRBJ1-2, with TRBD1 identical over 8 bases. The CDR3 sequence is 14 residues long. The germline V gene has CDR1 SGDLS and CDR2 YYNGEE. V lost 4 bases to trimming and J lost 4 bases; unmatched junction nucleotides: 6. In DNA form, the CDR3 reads TGTGCCAGCAGCACGGGACAGGCGACCTATGGCTACACCTTC. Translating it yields CASSTGQATYGYTF.

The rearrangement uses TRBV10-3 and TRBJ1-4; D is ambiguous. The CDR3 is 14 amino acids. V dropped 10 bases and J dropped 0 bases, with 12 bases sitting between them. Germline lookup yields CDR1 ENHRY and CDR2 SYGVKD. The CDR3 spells CATGRGSTNEKLFF. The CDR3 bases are TGTGCCACCGGTCGGGGATCAACTAATGAAAAACTGTTTTTT.

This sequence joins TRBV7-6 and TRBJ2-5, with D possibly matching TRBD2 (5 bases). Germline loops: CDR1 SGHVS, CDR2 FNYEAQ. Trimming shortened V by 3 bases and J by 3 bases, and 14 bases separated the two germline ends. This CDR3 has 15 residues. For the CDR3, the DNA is TGTGCCAGCAGCTTCAACTCGGGGTGGAAAGAGACCCAGTACTTC. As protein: CASSFNSGWKETQYF. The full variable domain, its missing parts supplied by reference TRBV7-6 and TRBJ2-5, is GAGVSQSPRYKVTKRGQDVALRCDPISGHVSLYWYRQALGQGPEFLTYFNYEAQQDKSGLPNDRFSAERPEGSISTLTIQRTEQRDSAMYRCASSFNSGWKETQYFGPGTRLLVL.

The CDR3 region is CAIREREGPETQYF. As DNA, the CDR3 is TGTGCCATCAGAGAGCGGGAGGGCCCAGAGACCCAGTACTTC. The V call is TRBV10-3, the J call TRBJ2-5; 10 nucleotides line up with TRBD2. The junction had 5 bases not matched to a gene; V was cut back by 6 bases and J by 4 bases. Germline loops: CDR1 ENHRY, CDR2 SYGVKD. The CDR3 length is 14 residues.

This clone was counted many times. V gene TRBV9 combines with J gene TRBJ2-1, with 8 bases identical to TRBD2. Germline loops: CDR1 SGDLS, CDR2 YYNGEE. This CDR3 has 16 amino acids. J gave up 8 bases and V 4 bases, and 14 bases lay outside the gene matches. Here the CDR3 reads CASSLSGSGIFYEQFF. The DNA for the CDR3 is TGTGCCAGCAGCCTGTCCGGTAGCGGGATTTTCTATGAGCAGTTCTTC. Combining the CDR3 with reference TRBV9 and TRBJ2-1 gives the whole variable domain DSGVTQTPKHLITATGQRVTLRCSPRSGDLSVYWYQQSLDQGLQFLIQYYNGEERAKGNILERFSAQQFPDLHSELNLSSLELGDSALYFCASSLSGSGIFYEQFFGPGTRLTVL.

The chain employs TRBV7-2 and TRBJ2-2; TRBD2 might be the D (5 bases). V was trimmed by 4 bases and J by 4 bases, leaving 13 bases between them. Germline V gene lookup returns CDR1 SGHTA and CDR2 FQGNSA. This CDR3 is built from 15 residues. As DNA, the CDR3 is TGTGCCAGCAGCTCGGGCGGGCCGAGCACCGGGGAGCTGTTTTTT. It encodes CASSSGGPSTGELFF.

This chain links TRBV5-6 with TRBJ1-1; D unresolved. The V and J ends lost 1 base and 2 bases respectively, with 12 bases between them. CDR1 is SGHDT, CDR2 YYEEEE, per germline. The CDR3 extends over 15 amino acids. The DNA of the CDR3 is TGTGCCAGCAGCTTGCGTGTCCTGCTAAACACTGAAGCTTTCTTT. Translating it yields CASSLRVLLNTEAFF. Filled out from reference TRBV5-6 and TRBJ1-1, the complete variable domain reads DAGVTQSPTHLIKTRGQQVTLRCSPKSGHDTVSWYQQALGQGPQFIFQYYEEEERQRGNFPDRFSGHQFPNYSSELNVNALLLGDSALYLCASSLRVLLNTEAFFGQGTRLTVV.

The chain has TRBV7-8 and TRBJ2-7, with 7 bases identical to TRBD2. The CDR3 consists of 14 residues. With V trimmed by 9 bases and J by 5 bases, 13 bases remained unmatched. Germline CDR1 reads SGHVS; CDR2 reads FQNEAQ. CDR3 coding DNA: TGTGCCAGTTCGTTCGGCGGGAGCGGAGACGAGCAGTACTTC. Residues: CASSFGGSGDEQYF.

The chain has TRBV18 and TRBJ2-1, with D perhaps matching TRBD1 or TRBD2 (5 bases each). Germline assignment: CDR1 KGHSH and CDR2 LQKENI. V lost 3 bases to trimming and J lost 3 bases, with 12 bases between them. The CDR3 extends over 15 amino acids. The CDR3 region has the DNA TGTGCCAGCTCACCGACGGGACCGAGCTACAATGAGCAGTTCTTC. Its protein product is CASSPTGPSYNEQFF. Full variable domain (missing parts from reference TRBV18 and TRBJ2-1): NAGVMQNPRHLVRRRGQEARLRCSPMKGHSHVYWYRQLPEEGLKFMVYLQKENIIDESGMPKERFSAEFPKEGPSILRIQQVVRGDSAAYFCASSPTGPSYNEQFFGPGTRLTVL.

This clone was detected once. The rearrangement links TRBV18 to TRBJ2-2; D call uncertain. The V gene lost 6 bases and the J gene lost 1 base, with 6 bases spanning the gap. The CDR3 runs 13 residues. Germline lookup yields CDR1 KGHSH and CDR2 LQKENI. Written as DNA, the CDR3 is TGTGCCAGCTCCCTCAAGAACACCGGGGAGCTGTTTTTT. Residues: CASSLKNTGELFF.

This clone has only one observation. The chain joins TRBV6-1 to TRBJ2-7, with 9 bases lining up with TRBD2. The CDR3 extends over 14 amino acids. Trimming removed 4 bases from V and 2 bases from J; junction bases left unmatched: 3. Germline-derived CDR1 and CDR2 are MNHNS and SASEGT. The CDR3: CASSALAGPYEQYF. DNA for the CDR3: TGTGCCAGCAGTGCCCTAGCGGGACCCTACGAGCAGTACTTC.

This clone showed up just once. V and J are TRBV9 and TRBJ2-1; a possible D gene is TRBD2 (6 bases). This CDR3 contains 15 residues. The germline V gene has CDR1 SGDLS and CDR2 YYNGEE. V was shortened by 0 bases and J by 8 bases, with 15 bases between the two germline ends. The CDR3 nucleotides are TGTGCCAGCAGCGTAGCGGGGGTCCCCCCGGATGAGCAGTTCTTC. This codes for CASSVAGVPPDEQFF.

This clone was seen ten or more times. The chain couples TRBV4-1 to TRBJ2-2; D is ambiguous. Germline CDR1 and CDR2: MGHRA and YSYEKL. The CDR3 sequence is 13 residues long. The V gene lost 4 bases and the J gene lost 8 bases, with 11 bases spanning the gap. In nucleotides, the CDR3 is TGCGCCAGCAGCCGAGACGGGCTAGGGGAGCTGTTTTTT. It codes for CASSRDGLGELFF.